This T cell receptor beta chain was identified during a study of T cell responses to AZD1222 COVID-19 vaccine. Study-level findings and limits: The sample set comprised mostly white British donors with more females, and clonal diversity was possibly underestimated. Spike was spanned by vaccine-associated CD4 TCRs, which were dominant at 160-218 and 743-854. Of the AZD1222 recipients, only five to seven were seropositive at baseline.

TCRdb's table, derived via immunoSEQ multiplex PCR, lists solely in-frame clones and lacks some. The sample shows fewer than 120,000 clones, 85% to 95% of them seen only once. Remarks on this clone: The antigen is undetermined.

Germline CDR1 is MNHEY and CDR2 is SMNVEV (reference sequence). V gave up 3 bases and J gave up 7 bases; unmatched junction bases: 18. There are 18 residues in the CDR3. The TCR originated in an adult in good health. Material: peripheral blood, obtained on day 0 of AZD1222 vaccination. The rearrangement uses TRBV27 and TRBJ2-7, with 10 nucleotides matching TRBD1. The CDR3 loop reads CASSFRLRDGTGVKEQYF. DNA of the CDR3: TGTGCCAGCAGTTTCCGCTTACGCGACGGGACAGGGGTAAAGGAGCAGTACTTC.